The present TCR beta chain was sequenced within a study of shared clonotypes between healthy human individuals. Points from the study as a whole: Non-shared clonotypes showed lower generation probabilities than clonotypes common to all four donors. Sequencing of the sorted subsets was shown by rarefaction to be incomplete despite large depth.

Running of the assay took place at deep level. Repertoires were generated with immunoSEQ multiplex PCR, while TCRdb's copy carries only in-frame clones and drops some. This table holds roughly 600,000 clones, roughly 98% found once. CD45RO-negative cells were positively selected for CCR7, leaving out terminally differentiated effector memory CD45RA+ cells. Healthy adults negative for HIV, lacking recent acute infections or vaccinations, served as donors. Germline V gives CDR1 SGHDN, CDR2 FVKESK. The CDR3 consists of 13 residues. Between the trimmed V and J ends, which lost 5 bases and 3 bases, there was a span of 7 bases. With respect to this clone: Its antigen is undetermined.

Sequenced input: naive CD8+ T cells sorted from blood. This sequence joins TRBV14 and TRBJ2-2, with D uncertain. This sequence originates from a man aged 25 to 40 in good health. Here the CDR3 reads CASSSRYTGELFF. CDR3 coding DNA: TGTGCCAGCAGCTCCCGGTACACCGGGGAGCTGTTTTTT.